One sample yielded the 10 T cell receptor beta chains listed below, sequenced in a study of CD8+ T cells in alopecia areata. The sample's treatment: oral pan-JAK inhibitor, 5-10 mg twice daily. RNA was extracted and reverse transcribed into cDNA as the sequencing template. Assay used: immunoSEQ multiplex PCR; TCRdb lists only in-frame clones, some missing. The sample contains about 270,000 clones, 60% of which appear only once. The sequences come from CD4+ T cells sorted from blood, collected around week 53, from a patient treated with tofacitinib. All receptors come from a human donor with alopecia areata.

This sequence joins TRBV6-1 and TRBJ1-6, with TRBD1 matching over 8 bases. With 1 base clipped from V and 10 bases from J, the junction kept 3 bases outside the gene matches. Germline loops: CDR1 MNHNS, CDR2 SASEGT. The CDR3 has 14 residues. Here the CDR3 DNA reads TGTGCCAGCAGTGAAGACGACAGGGGATCACCCCTCCACTTT. It yields the protein CASSEDDRGSPLHF.

The chain uses TRBV4-1 and TRBJ1-2, with 7 positions matching TRBD1. V lost 4 bases to trimming and J lost 6 bases; unmatched junction nucleotides: 11. The V gene's germline CDR1 is MGHRA and CDR2 YSYEKL. This CDR3 contains 15 residues. The DNA of the CDR3 is TGCGCCAGCAGCCTGACCGCACAGGGGATGAATGGCTACACCTTC. It encodes CASSLTAQGMNGYTF.

The gene calls are TRBV6-5 and TRBJ1-1, with D possibly matching TRBD1 (5 bases). The CDR3 length is 15 residues. From germline, CDR1 is MNHEY and CDR2 SVGAGI. Trimming took 6 bases from V and 2 from J, leaving 16 bases between them. The CDR3 sequence is CASRARAGTNTEAFF. The CDR3 bases are TGTGCCAGCAGGGCAAGGGCAGGGACTAACACTGAAGCTTTCTTT.

CDR3: CAAGRNYGYTF. In DNA, the CDR3 is TGCGCCGCCGGGCGTAACTATGGCTACACCTTC. The chain combines TRBV23-1 with TRBJ1-2, with D uncertain. TRBV23-1 is an ORF; its function is uncertain. CDR3 length: 11 amino acids. V gave up 11 bases and J gave up 1 base, with 8 bases separating them.

The sample holds a few counts of this clone. V and J are TRBV7-9 and TRBJ1-1; D remains unclear. V shed 3 bases and J shed 1 base, with 9 bases lying between them. The CDR3 sequence is 14 residues long. Germline V CDR1 and CDR2: SEHNR, FQNEAQ (reference sequence). This chain's CDR3 is CASSFGWSNTEAFF. The CDR3 DNA reads as TGTGCCAGCAGCTTTGGCTGGTCGAACACTGAAGCTTTCTTT.

The chain recombines TRBV10-3 with TRBJ1-2; D possibly corresponds to TRBD1 (5 bases). V gave up 4 bases and J gave up 7 bases, with 16 bases separating them. The germline V gene has CDR1 ENHRY and CDR2 SYGVKD. The CDR3 spans 14 residues. The CDR3 protein is CAISARGASGGYTF. The CDR3 coding sequence is TGTGCCATCAGTGCCCGGGGCGCCTCGGGTGGCTACACCTTC.

The V and J genes are TRBV7-8 and TRBJ2-7, with a tentative D call TRBD1 (5 bases). V lost 1 base, J lost 3 bases, and 10 bases lay in between. This CDR3 comprises 14 residues. Germline V gene data show CDR1 as SGHVS and CDR2 as FQNEAQ. CDR3 coding DNA: TGTGCCAGCAGCTTAGGCGGACAAGTCTACGAGCAGTACTTC. Its protein product is CASSLGGQVYEQYF.

This chain connects TRBV2 to TRBJ1-1; 10 bases agree with TRBD1. The CDR3 contains 14 residues. Germline V CDR1 and CDR2: SNHLY, FYNNEI. With V trimmed by 6 bases and J by 3 bases, 4 bases remained unmatched. For the CDR3, the DNA is TGTGCCAGCAGGGGACAGGGGAGGGACACTGAAGCTTTCTTT. Residues: CASRGQGRDTEAFF.

V usage is TRBV6-6 and J usage is TRBJ1-5; D might be TRBD1 (5 bases). The CDR3 sequence is 16 residues long. V shed 7 bases and J shed 5 bases, with 21 bases lying between them. Germline V gene lookup returns CDR1 MNHNY and CDR2 SVGAGI (reference sequence). DNA for the CDR3: TGTGCCAGCAAGACGGGACCCGGACGGGGGGATCAGCCCCAGCATTTT. Protein sequence: CASKTGPGRGDQPQHF.

This CDR3 is CASSLPGQDYNEQFF. The CDR3 coding sequence is TGTGCCAGCAGCTTGCCGGGACAAGACTACAATGAGCAGTTCTTC. The chain is built from TRBV5-4 and TRBJ2-1, with a tentative D call TRBD1 (6 bases). This CDR3 is built from 15 residues. V was pared by 1 base and J by 3 bases, with 11 bases between. CDR1 is SGHNT and CDR2 is YYREEE in the germline V gene (reference sequence).